This TCR beta chain was captured in a study of a mutant IDH1 vaccine in newly diagnosed glioma. Overall study: Treated patients comprised 62.5% males and roughly 40% females, mean age around 40 years. Every participant had undergone radiotherapy, temozolomide, or both before, and most underwent both. Study results and caveats: Changes in the top peripheral T cell clonotypes seemingly had no bearing on pseudoprogression.

Measured with immunoSEQ multiplex PCR; TCRdb has only the in-frame clones, and not every one. This sample has 52,000 or so clones, with 75% to 85% found just once. Time point denoted: week 23, last vaccination. In the vaccine, a single dose held 300 ug of the mutant IDH1 20-mer peptide, along with topical imiquimod. Each of the donors came in with new WHO grade 3 or 4 astrocytomas that were IDH1-mutant and ATRX-lost. Trimming took off 7 bases at V and 4 bases at J, with 11 bases between the two ends. There are 14 residues in the CDR3. The germline V gene encodes CDR1 MNHEY and CDR2 SMNVEV (reference sequence). As to this clone: The antigen is not known.

The source is a man aged 40-50 years with glioma. This chain uses TRBV27 with TRBJ2-6; no reliable D call. The sample consisted of PBMCs, taken from a glioma patient whose treatment included an IDH1 peptide vaccine. CDR3 in amino acids: CASTSLAGANVLTF. The DNA of the CDR3 is TGTGCCAGCACGTCTCTGGCGGGGGCCAACGTCCTGACTTTC.